The rows below give T cell receptor beta chains drawn from one sample of a study of cytomegalovirus exposure and HLA in healthy donors. Repertoires were generated with immunoSEQ multiplex PCR, while TCRdb's copy carries only in-frame clones and drops some. Of 150,000 to 200,000 clones listed, about 80% were seen once; the top ten hold 0.98%. Sequencing was done on a sample of PBMCs. The receptors shown here come from a woman aged 45-59 years in good health and CMV-seropositive. CDR3s leave out the opening cysteine and the closing phenylalanine or tryptophan.

CDR3 protein	V gene	J gene
ASRSMTGEIWYGYT	TRBV10-2	TRBJ1-2
ASSERPHNSPLH	TRBV10-1	TRBJ1-6
ASSNYGTSGGPYEQY	TRBV5-4	TRBJ2-7
ASSPGLAGGPSYNEQF	TRBV27	TRBJ2-1
ASRQQETQY	TRBV6-1	TRBJ2-5
ASRRRVVDYGYT	TRBV28	TRBJ1-2
ASSLTRTDYNEQF	TRBV7-2	TRBJ2-1
ARSLTDPASISNQPQH	TRBV5-3	TRBJ1-5
SVDGLRDRVSGANVLT	TRBV29-1	TRBJ2-6
ASSLGGTGNRGEQY	TRBV5-4	TRBJ2-7
SVEISNGYGYT	TRBV29-1	TRBJ1-2
ASSEGTGGTEAF	TRBV6-1	TRBJ1-1
ASSHPGLAGLEQY	TRBV7-9	TRBJ2-7
ASSFTGSEKLF	TRBV27	TRBJ1-4
ASGTFQGTQY	TRBV2	TRBJ2-5
SVAQRGSGEQF	TRBV29-1	TRBJ2-1
ATSPGERYNEQF	TRBV15	TRBJ2-1
ASSLGQGDTQY	TRBV11-3	TRBJ2-3
ASSTYMRANYGYT	TRBV19	TRBJ1-2
ASSYRAGLTDTQY	TRBV6-5	TRBJ2-3
ASSSRTSGAKNIQY	TRBV5-4	TRBJ2-4
ASSAQRGGYEQY	TRBV2	TRBJ2-7
ASSRDTGNGYT	TRBV5-4	TRBJ1-2
ASSQTGQGYEQY	TRBV14	TRBJ2-7
ASSLGGTGLYEQY	TRBV7-2	TRBJ2-7
ASSEATEAF	TRBV5-1	TRBJ1-1
ASSRDRGYEKLF	TRBV2	TRBJ1-4
ASSGPGGGNQPQH	TRBV18	TRBJ1-5
ASSQGQATNEKLF	TRBV6-1	TRBJ1-4
ASGTSPYNEQF	TRBV7-9	TRBJ2-1
SGAGGDVNYGYT	TRBV29-1	TRBJ1-2
ASAMGGRSGANVLT	TRBV5-8	TRBJ2-6
ASSQNPGQGGYEQY	TRBV28	TRBJ2-7
ASSPGDKNIQY	TRBV28	TRBJ2-4
ASGRAGGTNEQF	TRBV7-9	TRBJ2-1
ASSLAGGAHNEQF	TRBV11-2	TRBJ2-1
SGGTTLGTQY	TRBV29-1	TRBJ2-5
ASSFGRLAGGNEQF	TRBV19	TRBJ2-1
ASSLARGAYEQY	TRBV27	-
ASDSPASGQGKQY	TRBV28	TRBJ2-7
ASSPSRRGTGTDTQY	TRBV18	TRBJ2-3